The clone carrying this T cell receptor beta chain was recorded only once. Its antigen is not identified. Germline CDR1 and CDR2: SGHTA and FQGTGA. CDR3 size: 14 residues. V dropped 5 bases and J dropped 4 bases, with 12 bases sitting between them. These data belong to a study of T cell responses to AZD1222 COVID-19 vaccine. General study results and limits: Spike-wide vaccine-associated CD4 TCRs dominated at 160-218 and 743-854. Targets within unmutated variant regions were reportedly found for nearly half of spike-specific TCRs. Researchers took repertoire samples only after the peak T cell response had come. Spike-specific TCR breadth and depth rose after two AZD1222 doses.

Using immunoSEQ multiplex PCR, the repertoire was profiled, and TCRdb retains in-frame clones only, with some absent. The sample records about 150,000 clones, more than 85% being singletons. The TCR was taken from an adult in good health. This sample comprised peripheral blood, obtained on day 0 of AZD1222 vaccination. V usage is TRBV7-3 and J usage is TRBJ2-1; the D gene is possibly TRBD2 (5 bases). CDR3 bases: TGTGCCAGCAGCCAAGGACTGATATACAATGAGCAGTTCTTC. It translates to CASSQGLIYNEQFF.